The clone carrying this T cell receptor beta chain showed up just once. Its target is unknown. The data derive from a study of T cells in localized non-small cell lung cancer. This table comes from immunoSEQ multiplex PCR, and its TCRdb copy is limited to in-frame clones, with some not included. The table records tens of thousands of clones, around 83% of them present only once. Notes on the study in general: Longer survival (overall) was linked to higher T cell density in blood. Heterogeneity remains possible, as sequencing covered one tumor region only. Uninvolved adjacent lung showed the highest T cell clonality, exceeding tumor. Appearing in adjacent lung were a median approximately 57 of the top 100 tumor clones.

With 1 base clipped from V and 2 bases from J, the junction kept 1 base outside the gene matches. The CDR3 extends over 15 amino acids. Germline-derived CDR1 and CDR2 are SGHDT and YYEEEE. V usage is TRBV5-6 and J usage is TRBJ2-5; 11 nucleotides align to TRBD2. The receptor was isolated from a woman aged 18 to 50 with stage III lung adenocarcinoma. The sequences come from peripheral blood, collected before any cancer treatment. The CDR3 coding sequence is TGTGCCAGCAGCTTGACTAGCGGGGGACAAGAGACCCAGTACTTC. Its translation is CASSLTSGGQETQYF.